The rows below give T cell receptor beta chains drawn from one sample of a study of T cell responses to AZD1222 COVID-19 vaccine. Clones were read by immunoSEQ multiplex PCR, and TCRdb kept only the in-frame ones, dropping some. Of approximately 120,000 clones detected, 90% appear once; the ten largest clones hold around 6.9%. The sequencing here drew on peripheral blood, taken on day 0 of AZD1222 vaccination. Every receptor here comes from an adult in good health. Each CDR3 is given with its conserved first and last residue. D genes are given only for firm matches. Clone size, where shown, is once, few, many, or a class for clones that have expanded.

clone size: once; J gene: TRBJ1-2; V gene: TRBV5-4; D gene: TRBD1; CDR3 protein: CASRDRGNFGYTF; CDR3 DNA: TGTGCCAGCAGGGACAGGGGGAATTTTGGCTACACCTTC
clone size: -; J gene: TRBJ2-5; V gene: TRBV25-1; D gene: TRBD1; CDR3 protein: CASSTPRTGQETQYF; CDR3 DNA: TGTGCCAGCAGTACCCCCCGGACAGGTCAAGAGACCCAGTACTTC
clone size: -; J gene: TRBJ1-2; V gene: TRBV6-5; D gene: -; CDR3 protein: CASSYSGIGHYGYTF; CDR3 DNA: TGTGCCAGCAGTTACTCGGGGATAGGGCACTATGGCTACACCTTC
clone size: -; J gene: TRBJ1-5; V gene: TRBV19; D gene: TRBD1; CDR3 protein: CASSRRDRGIGTNQPQHF; CDR3 DNA: TGTGCCAGTAGTCGCCGGGACAGGGGTATTGGGACAAATCAGCCCCAGCATTTT
clone size: once; J gene: TRBJ1-5; V gene: TRBV6-2/TRBV6-3; D gene: -; CDR3 protein: CASSGGLDQPQHF; CDR3 DNA: TGTGCCAGCAGCGGTGGTCTGGATCAGCCCCAGCATTTT
clone size: once; J gene: TRBJ2-4; V gene: TRBV19; D gene: -; CDR3 protein: CASSIEEPISYF; CDR3 DNA: TGTGCCAGTAGTATCGAAGAGCCCATATCGTACTTC
clone size: -; J gene: TRBJ2-3; V gene: TRBV19; D gene: -; CDR3 protein: CASSIGRQSTDTQYF; CDR3 DNA: TGTGCCAGTAGTATAGGGAGGCAAAGCACAGATACGCAGTATTTT
clone size: -; J gene: TRBJ2-3; V gene: TRBV7-9; D gene: -; CDR3 protein: CASSPRGVGTDTQYF; CDR3 DNA: TGTGCCAGCAGCCCCAGGGGAGTAGGCACAGATACGCAGTATTTT
clone size: -; J gene: TRBJ1-5; V gene: TRBV5-5; D gene: -; CDR3 protein: CASSQRQGIGQSPQHF; CDR3 DNA: TGTGCCAGCAGCCAGCGGCAGGGAATCGGGCAATCGCCCCAGCATTTT
clone size: -; J gene: TRBJ1-4; V gene: TRBV4-3; D gene: -; CDR3 protein: CASSQAHRPNEKLFF; CDR3 DNA: TGCGCCAGCAGCCAAGCCCATCGACCTAATGAAAAACTGTTTTTT
clone size: -; J gene: TRBJ2-1; V gene: TRBV18; D gene: -; CDR3 protein: CASSPPNGYPNEQFF; CDR3 DNA: TGTGCCAGCTCACCGCCAAATGGATACCCCAATGAGCAGTTCTTC